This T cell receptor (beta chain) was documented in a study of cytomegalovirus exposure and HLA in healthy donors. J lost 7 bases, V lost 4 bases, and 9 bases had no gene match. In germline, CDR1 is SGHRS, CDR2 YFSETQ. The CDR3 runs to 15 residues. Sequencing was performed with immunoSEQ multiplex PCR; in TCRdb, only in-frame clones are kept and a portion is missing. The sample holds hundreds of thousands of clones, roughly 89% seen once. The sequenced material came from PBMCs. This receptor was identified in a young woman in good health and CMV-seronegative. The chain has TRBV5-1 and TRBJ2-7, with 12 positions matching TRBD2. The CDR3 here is CASSPRTSGDGEQYF. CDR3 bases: TGCGCCAGCAGCCCCCGGACTAGCGGGGACGGGGAGCAGTACTTC.